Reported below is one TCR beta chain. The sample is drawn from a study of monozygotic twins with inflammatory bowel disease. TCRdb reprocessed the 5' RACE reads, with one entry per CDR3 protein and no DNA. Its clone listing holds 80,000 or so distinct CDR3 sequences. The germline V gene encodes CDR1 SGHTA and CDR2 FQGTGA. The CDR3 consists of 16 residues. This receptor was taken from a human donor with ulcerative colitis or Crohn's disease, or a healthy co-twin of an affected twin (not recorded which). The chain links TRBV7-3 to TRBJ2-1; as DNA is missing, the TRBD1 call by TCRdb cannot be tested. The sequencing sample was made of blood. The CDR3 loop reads CASSRQSTGGWNEQFF. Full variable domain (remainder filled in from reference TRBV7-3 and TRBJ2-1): GAGVSQTPSNKVTEKGKYVELRCDPISGHTALYWYRQSLGQGPEFLIYFQGTGAADDSGLPNDRFFAVRPEGSVSTLKIQRTERGDSAVYLCASSRQSTGGWNEQFFGPGTRLTVL.